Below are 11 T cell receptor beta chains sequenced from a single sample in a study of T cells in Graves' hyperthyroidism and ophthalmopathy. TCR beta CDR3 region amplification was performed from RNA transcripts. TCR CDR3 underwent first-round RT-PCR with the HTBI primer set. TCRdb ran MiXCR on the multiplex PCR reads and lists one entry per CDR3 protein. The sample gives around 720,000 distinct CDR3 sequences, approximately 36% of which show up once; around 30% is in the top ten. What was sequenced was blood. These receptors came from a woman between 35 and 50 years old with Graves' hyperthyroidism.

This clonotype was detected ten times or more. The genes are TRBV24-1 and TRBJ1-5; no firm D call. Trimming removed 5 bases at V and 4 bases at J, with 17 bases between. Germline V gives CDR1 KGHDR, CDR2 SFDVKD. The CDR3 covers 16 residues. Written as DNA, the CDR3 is TGTGCCACCAGTGCACACGGCGCCTCGGGGAATCAGCCCCAGCATTTT. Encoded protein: CATSAHGASGNQPQHF.

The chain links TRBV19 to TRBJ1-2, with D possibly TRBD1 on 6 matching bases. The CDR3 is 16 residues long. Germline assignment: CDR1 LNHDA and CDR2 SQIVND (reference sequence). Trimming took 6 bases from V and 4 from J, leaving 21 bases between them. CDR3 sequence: CASRAQGDNYFYGYTF. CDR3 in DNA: TGTGCCAGTAGAGCACAGGGCGATAATTACTTCTATGGCTACACCTTC.

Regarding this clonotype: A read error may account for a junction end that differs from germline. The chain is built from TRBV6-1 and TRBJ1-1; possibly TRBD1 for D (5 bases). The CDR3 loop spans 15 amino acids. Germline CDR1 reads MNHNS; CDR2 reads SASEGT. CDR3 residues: CASTSPGTLKTEAFF. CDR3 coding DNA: TGTGCCAGCACCTCTCCCGGGACTCTGAAGACTGAAGCTTTCTTT.

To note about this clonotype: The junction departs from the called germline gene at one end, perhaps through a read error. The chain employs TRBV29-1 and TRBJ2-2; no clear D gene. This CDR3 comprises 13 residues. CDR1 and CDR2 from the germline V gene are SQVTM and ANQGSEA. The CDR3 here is CAWSERPTGELFF. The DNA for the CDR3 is TGTGCCTGGAGTGAACGACCCACCGGGGAGCTGTTTTTT.

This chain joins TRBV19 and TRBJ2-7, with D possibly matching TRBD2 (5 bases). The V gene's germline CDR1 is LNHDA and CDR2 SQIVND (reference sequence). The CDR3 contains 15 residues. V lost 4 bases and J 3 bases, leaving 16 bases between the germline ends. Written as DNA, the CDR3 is TGTGCCAGTAGTAAGAGGACTCAAAGGGACTACGAGCAGTACTTC. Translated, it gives CASSKRTQRDYEQYF. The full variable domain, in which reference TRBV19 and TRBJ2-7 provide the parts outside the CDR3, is DGGITQSPKYLFRKEGQNVTLSCEQNLNHDAMYWYRQDPGQGLRLIYYSQIVNDFQKGDIAEGYSVSREKKESFPLTVTSAQKNPTAFYLCASSKRTQRDYEQYFGPGTRLTVT.

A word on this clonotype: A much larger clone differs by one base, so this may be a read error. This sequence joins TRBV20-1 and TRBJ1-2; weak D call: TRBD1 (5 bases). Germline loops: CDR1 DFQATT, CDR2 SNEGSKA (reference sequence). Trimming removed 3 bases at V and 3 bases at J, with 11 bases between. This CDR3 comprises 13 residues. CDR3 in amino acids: CSARAGVDYGYTF. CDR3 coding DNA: TGCAGTGCTAGGGCGGGGGTGGACTATGGCTACACCTTC.

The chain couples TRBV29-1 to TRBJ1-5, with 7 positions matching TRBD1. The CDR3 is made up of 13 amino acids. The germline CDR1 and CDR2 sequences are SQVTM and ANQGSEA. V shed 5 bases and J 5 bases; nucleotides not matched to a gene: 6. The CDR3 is CSVKPDRDQPQHF. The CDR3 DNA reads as TGCAGCGTTAAACCAGACAGGGATCAGCCCCAGCATTTT. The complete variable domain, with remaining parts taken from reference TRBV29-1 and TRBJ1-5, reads SAVISQKPSRDICQRGTSLTIQCQVDSQVTMMFWYRQQPGQSLTLIATANQGSEATYESGFVIDKFPISRPNLTFSTLTVSNMSPEDSSIYLCSVKPDRDQPQHFGDGTRLSIL.

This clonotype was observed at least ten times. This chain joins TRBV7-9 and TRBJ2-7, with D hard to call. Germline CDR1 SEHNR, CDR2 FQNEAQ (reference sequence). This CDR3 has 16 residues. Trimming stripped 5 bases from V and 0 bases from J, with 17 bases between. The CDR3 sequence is CASSASDVTFSYEQYF. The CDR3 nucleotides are TGTGCCAGCAGCGCTTCAGACGTCACTTTCTCCTACGAGCAGTACTTC.

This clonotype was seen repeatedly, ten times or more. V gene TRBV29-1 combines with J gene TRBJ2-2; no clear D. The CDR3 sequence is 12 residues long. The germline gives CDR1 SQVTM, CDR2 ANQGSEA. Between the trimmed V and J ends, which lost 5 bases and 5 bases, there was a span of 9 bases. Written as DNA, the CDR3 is TGCAGCGTTCCCGACGGGACCGGGGAGCTGTTTTTT. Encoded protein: CSVPDGTGELFF.

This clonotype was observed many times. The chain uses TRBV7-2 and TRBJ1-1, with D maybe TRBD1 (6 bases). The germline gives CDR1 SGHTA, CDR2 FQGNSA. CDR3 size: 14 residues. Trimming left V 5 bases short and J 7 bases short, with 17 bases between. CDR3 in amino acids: CASSISRGQIEAFF. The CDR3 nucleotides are TGTGCCAGCAGCATATCCCGGGGGCAAATTGAAGCTTTCTTT.

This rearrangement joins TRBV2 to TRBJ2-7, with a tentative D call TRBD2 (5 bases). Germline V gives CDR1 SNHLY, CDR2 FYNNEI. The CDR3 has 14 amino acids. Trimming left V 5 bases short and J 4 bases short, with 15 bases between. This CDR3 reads CASSLGGSEYEQYF. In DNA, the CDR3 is TGTGCCAGCAGTTTGGGTGGGAGTGAATACGAGCAGTACTTC.